The T cell receptor (beta chain) under discussion was sequenced for a study of cytomegalovirus exposure and HLA in healthy donors. While unrecorded immune exposures were likely, the donors were nominally healthy when sampled. Trimming took off 4 bases at V and 4 bases at J, with 19 bases between the two ends. Germline CDR1 is MGHRA and CDR2 is YSYEKL. The CDR3 covers 16 residues. In the PCR, 60 Vbeta and 13 Jbeta primers were used. The protocol was immunoSEQ multiplex PCR, while the TCRdb copy is restricted to in-frame clones and leaves out a portion. The listing records more than 130,000 clones. In regard to this clone: Its antigen is as yet unknown.

Study-level findings and limits: When the data were analyzed later, several of the most significant clusters appeared to be linked to common viral pathogens. Earlier findings revealed that most TCR beta V segments proved productive either about 87% or about 30% of the time.

This rearrangement joins TRBV4-1 to TRBJ2-5; a possible D gene is TRBD1 (5 bases). Sequencing was carried out using PBMCs. This sequence was found in a man aged 35 to 55 in good health and CMV-seronegative. The CDR3 protein is CASSLGRRGSGETQYF. The CDR3 coding sequence is TGCGCCAGCAGCCTGGGTCGTAGGGGTTCGGGAGAGACCCAGTACTTC.